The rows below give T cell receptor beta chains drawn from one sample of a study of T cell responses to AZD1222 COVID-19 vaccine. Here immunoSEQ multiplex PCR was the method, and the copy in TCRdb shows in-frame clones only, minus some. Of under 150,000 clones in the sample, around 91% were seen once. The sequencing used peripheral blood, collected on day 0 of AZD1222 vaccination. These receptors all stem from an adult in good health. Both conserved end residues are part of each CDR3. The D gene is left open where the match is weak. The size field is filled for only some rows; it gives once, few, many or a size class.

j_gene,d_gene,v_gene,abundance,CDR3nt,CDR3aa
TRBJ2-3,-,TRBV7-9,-,TGTGCCAGTGGACTCTTACTCAATACGCAGTATTTT,CASGLLLNTQYF
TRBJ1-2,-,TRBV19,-,TGTGCCAGTAGTATAGAGCAACGGGGCGGTAATGGCTACACCTTC,CASSIEQRGGNGYTF
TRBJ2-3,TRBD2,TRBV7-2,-,TGTGCCAGCAGCTTTAGGGCGGGAGGTAGCGTGGCAGATACGCAGTATTTT,CASSFRAGGSVADTQYF
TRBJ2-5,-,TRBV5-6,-,TGTGCCAGCAGCGCGACGGTGGGCGGAGTCCAAGAGACCCAGTACTTC,CASSATVGGVQETQYF
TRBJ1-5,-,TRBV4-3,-,TGCGCCAGCAGCCAAGATATGGGAGCGGGTCAGCCCCAGCATTTT,CASSQDMGAGQPQHF
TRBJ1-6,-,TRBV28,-,TGTGCCACCCTCAATGCGGGATTGGGATCACCCCTCCACTTT,CATLNAGLGSPLHF
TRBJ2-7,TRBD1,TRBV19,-,TGTGCCAGTAGTGCGGGGACAGGGGGATACGAGCAGTACTTC,CASSAGTGGYEQYF
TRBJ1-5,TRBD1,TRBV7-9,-,TGTGCCAGCAGCGGGACAGAGCGGGTCGGGCAGCCCCAGCATTTT,CASSGTERVGQPQHF
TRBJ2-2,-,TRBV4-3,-,TGCGCCAGCAGCCAAGCCTCGCGAGCCACCGGGGAGCTGTTTTTT,CASSQASRATGELFF
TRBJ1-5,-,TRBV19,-,TGTGCCAGTAGTCCCCGGGGTGGATATAGCAATCAGCCCCAGCATTTT,CASSPRGGYSNQPQHF
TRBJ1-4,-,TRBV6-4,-,TGTGCCAGCAGTGACTCGACAACTAATGAAAAACTGTTTTTT,CASSDSTTNEKLFF
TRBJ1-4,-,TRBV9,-,TGTGCCAGCAGCGTAGAGGAGGGGGAGGGTGAAAAACTGTTTTTT,CASSVEEGEGEKLFF
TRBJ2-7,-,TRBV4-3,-,TGCGCCAGCAGCCAAGATCCGGTTGTTGGGGGGACACTCATCTACGAGCAGTACTTC,CASSQDPVVGGTLIYEQYF
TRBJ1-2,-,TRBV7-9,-,TGTGCCAGCAGCTCACTAGAATCGGATTTCTATGGCTACACCTTC,CASSSLESDFYGYTF
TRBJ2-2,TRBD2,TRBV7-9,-,TGTGCCAGCAGCTTAAGTGGGACTACCACCGGGGAGCTGTTTTTT,CASSLSGTTTGELFF
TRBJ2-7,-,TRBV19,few,TGTGCCAGTAGTGGGGGGCGAGGCTACGAGCAGTACTTC,CASSGGRGYEQYF
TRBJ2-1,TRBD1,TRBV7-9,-,TGTGCCAGCAGCTTAGCTTCCGGACAGGTTAATGAGCAGTTCTTC,CASSLASGQVNEQFF
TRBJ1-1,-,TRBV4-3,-,TGCGCCAGCAGCCAAGAATATGGTCAGGGTGGCACTGAAGCTTTCTTT,CASSQEYGQGGTEAFF
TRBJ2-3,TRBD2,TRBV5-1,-,TGCGCCAGCAGCAAAGGGACTAGCGGCTCAACAGATACGCAGTATTTT,CASSKGTSGSTDTQYF
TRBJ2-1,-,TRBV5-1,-,TGCGCCAGCAGCTTAAGGGGGTCCTACAATGAGCAGTTCTTC,CASSLRGSYNEQFF